What follows describes a single T cell receptor beta chain. This clone's antigen is unknown. There are no base qualities to consult, and no much larger clone falls within one base. Collaborating institutions collected whole blood in K2EDTA tubes following their own protocols. Collaborator samples were shipped for TCRbeta analysis as frozen whole blood, isolated PBMCs, or DNA extracted from either sample type. This entry comes from a study of blood T cell repertoires in COVID-19 (dated by TCRdb to 2020 to 2021). About the full investigation: Samples covering the acute and convalescent phases of COVID-19 were provided by collaborators in the United States, Italy and Spain. Where HLA class I and class II types were available, the types were taken from metadata supplied by the sample provider, not from assay-based typing. The dataset comprised deeply sampled blood TCRbeta repertoires from subjects exposed to, actively infected with, or recovered from COVID-19. A de-identified subject ID, COVID-19 status, age in years and sex were almost always included in the sample metadata. The repertoires were made available in a free public database intended to serve as a resource for research on the immune response to SARS-CoV-2. The prospective study material was composed of cDNA or gDNA derived from T cells, B-cell-depleted T cells, or PBMCs. The samples were drawn from two sources: the first 160 participants of the ongoing ImmuneRACE study, and over 950 subjects contributed by 6 global collaborators.

Broad study findings and their caveats: Clinical and demographic metadata were provided uncurated, with the amount varying by source and participant.

TCRbeta CDR3 regions were amplified from genomic DNA using the immunoSEQ Assay, a bias-controlled multiplex PCR. The authors processed their data as follows. Nucleated cell counts per sample were estimated from amplification of reference gene primers within the assay. To quantify the absolute abundance of each unique TCRbeta CDR3 rearrangement, sequence reads were collapsed and filtered. For each sample, productive Simpson clonality was calculated as the square root of Simpson's diversity index over productive rearrangements. TCRdb obtained this table from immuneACCESS and retained in-frame rearrangements with V and J assigned. These tables miss some clones; where compared with another copy, unresolved V genes account for less than half of the shortfall, and the remainder is unexplained. The D gene and trimming were derived from the DNA, and the V and J assignments and clone size from that table. This sample comprises around 190,000 clones, roughly 77% of them detected only once. Around 7% of the sample is held by the ten biggest clonotypes.

The sequence was obtained from a man in his 70s with active or convalescent COVID-19. The sequencing sample was made of peripheral blood.

At the DNA level, the sequence is TGTGCCAGCAGCTTAGAGATGGGAGGCCCGATCTCTGGAAACACCATATATTTT. Its amino acids are CASSLEMGGPISGNTIYF. The chain uses TRBV7-6 and TRBJ1-3, with no D gene named confidently. The junction shows trimming of 1 base on V and 0 bases on J, plus 16 bases between the germline ends. CDR1 and CDR2 (SGHVS, FNYEAQ) derive from the germline V gene. Taken from cysteine to phenylalanine, the CDR3 has 18 residues. The retained sequence is limited to the CDR3, 54 bases, with the frame set at the first base.